A selection of T cell receptor beta chains follows, all from one sample in a study of beta chain features in type 1 diabetes. Sequencing was performed with immunoSEQ multiplex PCR; in TCRdb, only in-frame clones are kept and a portion is missing. The data contain 35,000 to 45,000 clones, about 65% of them singletons. Sequenced: Tregs from blood. Every receptor here comes from a woman in her twenties or thirties in good health. Both conserved end residues are part of each CDR3. D genes are given only for firm matches. Size values are once, few and many counts, or a class for expanded clones, and some rows have none.

TRBV6-5,NA,NA,TRBJ2-7,CASMARSYEQYF,TGTGCCAGCATGGCGAGGTCCTACGAGCAGTACTTC
TRBV28,TRBD1,NA,TRBJ1-2,CASSSQDRVSYGYTF,TGTGCCAGCAGTTCGCAGGACAGGGTTAGCTATGGCTACACCTTC
TRBV18,NA,NA,TRBJ2-2,CASSRGTVKSTGELFF,TGTGCCAGCTCACGCGGGACAGTCAAATCCACCGGGGAGCTGTTTTTT
TRBV4-3,TRBD2,NA,TRBJ2-3,CASSQDSWASGSRTDTQYF,TGCGCCAGCAGCCAAGATTCTTGGGCTAGCGGGAGTCGTACAGATACGCAGTATTTT
TRBV6-5,TRBD1,NA,TRBJ2-2,CASSYKGAHTGELFF,TGTGCCAGCAGTTACAAGGGGGCGCACACCGGGGAGCTGTTTTTT
TRBV7-9,NA,NA,TRBJ2-7,CASSWDIYEQYF,TGTGCCAGCAGTTGGGACATCTACGAGCAGTACTTC
TRBV6-6,NA,few,TRBJ2-5,CASSKTGFGETQYF,TGTGCCAGCAGTAAGACAGGATTCGGAGAGACCCAGTACTTC
TRBV5-4,TRBD2,NA,TRBJ2-7,CASSLPLAGGPDSSYEQYF,TGTGCCAGCAGCTTACCACTAGCGGGAGGGCCTGACAGCTCCTACGAGCAGTACTTC
TRBV7-2,NA,few,TRBJ2-7,CASSVVGSVEQYF,TGTGCCAGCAGCGTTGTCGGGTCGGTCGAGCAGTACTTC
TRBV18,NA,NA,TRBJ1-2,CASSATDYTF,TGTGCCAGCTCAGCGACAGACTACACCTTC
TRBV10-3,TRBD2,NA,TRBJ2-7,CAISGGLASISYEQYF,TGTGCCATCAGTGGAGGACTAGCGTCGATTTCCTACGAGCAGTACTTC
TRBV29-1,TRBD2,NA,TRBJ2-1,CSVGGLAGAEGGQFF,TGCAGCGTTGGGGGACTAGCGGGAGCCGAGGGGGGGCAGTTCTTC
TRBV7-2,NA,once,TRBJ2-5,CASSLYRTQETQYF,TGTGCCAGCAGCTTATACAGGACACAAGAGACCCAGTACTTC
TRBV4-3,TRBD2,once,TRBJ2-7,CASSLGLAGSYEQYF,TGCGCCAGCAGCCTCGGACTAGCGGGCTCCTACGAGCAGTACTTC
TRBV12-5,TRBD1,NA,TRBJ2-5,CASGPQGAVRETQYF,TGTGCTAGTGGTCCGCAGGGGGCTGTTCGAGAGACCCAGTACTTC
TRBV4-2,TRBD1,NA,TRBJ2-5,CASSQGLDRGHETQYF,TGTGCCAGCAGCCAAGGCTTGGACAGGGGGCACGAGACCCAGTACTTC
TRBV2,TRBD1,NA,TRBJ1-1,CATSSRTGGGTEAFF,TGTGCCACCTCCTCCCGTACAGGGGGCGGCACTGAAGCTTTCTTT
TRBV28,TRBD1,NA,TRBJ2-7,CASSPPQGVYEQYF,TGTGCCAGCAGTCCTCCCCAGGGGGTCTACGAGCAGTACTTC
TRBV28,TRBD2,NA,TRBJ2-1,CASSLSPGGTEQFF,TGTGCCAGCAGTTTATCCCCGGGAGGTACTGAGCAGTTCTTC
TRBV10-3,TRBD2,NA,TRBJ2-3,CAISGAGLRTDTQYF,TGTGCCATCAGTGGAGCGGGACTCCGCACAGATACGCAGTATTTT
TRBV5-5,NA,few,TRBJ2-5,CASSSGPHVETQYF,TGTGCCAGCAGCTCGGGTCCGCACGTGGAGACCCAGTACTTC
TRBV7-2,TRBD1,NA,TRBJ1-5,CASSLGQGEASPQHF,TGTGCCAGCAGCTTAGGCCAGGGGGAAGCTTCGCCCCAGCATTTT
TRBV25-1,NA,NA,TRBJ2-7,CASRAEGTYEQYF,TGTGCCAGCAGGGCGGAGGGAACCTACGAGCAGTACTTC
TRBV5-8,NA,NA,TRBJ2-3,CASSLEGVDTQYF,TGTGCCAGCAGCTTGGAAGGAGTGGATACGCAGTATTTT
TRBV2,NA,NA,TRBJ2-3,CASGREATDTQYF,TGTGCCAGCGGCCGGGAAGCAACAGATACGCAGTATTTT
TRBV7-2,TRBD2,NA,TRBJ2-5,CASSPPGRGGETQYF,TGTGCCAGCAGCCCCCCCGGGAGGGGGGGTGAGACCCAGTACTTC
TRBV5-4,TRBD2,NA,TRBJ2-6,CASGPAGGQSGANVLTF,TGTGCCAGCGGACCAGCGGGAGGCCAGTCTGGGGCCAACGTCCTGACTTTC
TRBV9,TRBD2,NA,TRBJ2-1,CASSARATSGRAYEQFF,TGTGCCAGCAGCGCGCGAGCTACTAGCGGGAGGGCCTATGAGCAGTTCTTC
TRBV10-3,TRBD2,NA,TRBJ2-3,CAISESSGYTDTQYF,TGTGCCATCAGTGAAAGTAGCGGGTACACAGATACGCAGTATTTT
TRBV29-1,NA,few,TRBJ2-5,CSARRVLSETQYF,TGCAGCGCCCGCAGGGTTCTATCGGAGACCCAGTACTTC
TRBV7-2,NA,NA,TRBJ2-1,CASSDIGLSYNEQFF,TGTGCCAGCAGCGACATTGGATTATCCTACAATGAGCAGTTCTTC
TRBV2,NA,once,TRBJ2-3,CASSGAWGGARHTQYF,TGTGCCAGCAGCGGGGCATGGGGGGGGGCCCGGCATACGCAGTATTTT
TRBV18,TRBD1,few,TRBJ2-7,CASSRDSDEQYF,TGTGCCAGCTCTCGGGACAGTGATGAGCAGTACTTC
TRBV28,TRBD2,NA,TRBJ2-1,CASRLAGSYNEQFF,TGTGCCAGCAGATTAGCGGGATCCTACAATGAGCAGTTCTTC
TRBV7-9,NA,NA,TRBJ2-1,CASSLPLASNEQFF,TGTGCCAGCAGCTTACCGTTAGCTTCCAATGAGCAGTTCTTC